The entry below describes one T cell receptor (beta chain). From germline, CDR1 is SGHVS and CDR2 FQNEAQ. The CDR3 has 14 amino acids. V shed 4 bases and J 7 bases; nucleotides not matched to a gene: 4. Data came from immunoSEQ multiplex PCR; TCRdb stores just in-frame clones and leaves some out. The repertoire has 150,000 or so clones, 86% of them found once; the top ten carry about 2.2%. This record belongs to a study of cytomegalovirus exposure and HLA in healthy donors. Donors were drawn from the roughly 120-subject validation cohort, separate from the roughly 700-subject first cohort. Sequenced: PBMCs. The receptor's source is a human donor in good health. The gene calls are TRBV7-8 and TRBJ1-5; 10 bases fit TRBD1. The CDR3 sequence: CASSWDRGYQPQHF. CDR3 bases: TGTGCCAGCAGCTGGGACAGGGGATACCAGCCCCAGCATTTT.